The 28 T cell receptor beta chains given below trace back to one sample, sequenced in a study of cytomegalovirus exposure and HLA in healthy donors. With 60 Vbeta and 13 Jbeta primers, the PCR was carried out. The method was immunoSEQ multiplex PCR; TCRdb's version includes in-frame clones alone and lacks a portion of them. The table includes 150,000 to 200,000 clones, around 82% detected once. Material: PBMCs. The receptors come from a woman aged 30 to 39 in good health and CMV-seropositive.

The chain carries TRBV7-3 and TRBJ1-1; TRBD1 agrees at 7 bases. This CDR3 region has 14 residues. Germline loops: CDR1 SGHTA, CDR2 FQGTGA. J was trimmed by 4 bases and V by 6 bases; bases with no gene match: 8. CDR3 amino acids: CASSLTDRATEAFF. DNA for the CDR3: TGTGCCAGCAGTCTCACTGACAGGGCCACTGAAGCTTTCTTT.

This rearrangement joins TRBV5-1 to TRBJ2-1; D is unclear. The CDR3 consists of 12 residues. V was clipped by 4 bases and J by 10 bases, with 12 bases between them. Germline CDR1 SGHRS, CDR2 YFSETQ. DNA of the CDR3: TGCGCCAGCAGCGTGACCCACGGGGAGCAGTTCTTC. Translation: CASSVTHGEQFF.

The V and J genes are TRBV5-1 and TRBJ1-2; possibly TRBD1 for D (6 bases). Per the germline V gene, CDR1 is SGHRS and CDR2 is YFSETQ. The CDR3 is made up of 14 amino acids. Trimming cost V 1 base and J 6 bases, with 13 bases left between them. The CDR3 is CASSLRATGNGYTF. CDR3 coding DNA: TGCGCCAGCAGCTTGAGGGCCACAGGGAATGGCTACACCTTC.

The V call is TRBV5-1, the J call TRBJ2-3; D possibly corresponds to TRBD1 (6 bases). Trimming left V 1 base short and J 4 bases short, with 7 bases between. The germline V gene has CDR1 SGHRS and CDR2 YFSETQ. The CDR3 contains 13 residues. The CDR3 DNA sequence: TGCGCCAGCAGCTTGTGGGGGCCAGATACGCAGTATTTT. Translation: CASSLWGPDTQYF.

The V and J genes are TRBV5-4 and TRBJ1-2, with unresolved D. The CDR3 extends over 14 amino acids. Germline V lookup: CDR1 SGHNT, CDR2 YYREEE (reference sequence). Deletions cut 2 bases from V and 3 bases from J, with 11 bases between. The CDR3 DNA reads TGTGCCAGCAGCTTTCCGGGAGTAGACTATGGCTACACCTTC. Translated, it gives CASSFPGVDYGYTF.

J is TRBJ1-1 and V is TRBV7-8; no reliable D call. CDR3 length equals 17 residues. Between the trimmed V and J ends, which lost 5 bases and 3 bases, there was a span of 22 bases. Germline V lookup: CDR1 SGHVS, CDR2 FQNEAQ. CDR3 residues: CASSLPRTWELDTEAFF. In DNA, the CDR3 is TGTGCCAGCAGCCTTCCCAGGACTTGGGAGTTGGACACTGAAGCTTTCTTT.

J is TRBJ1-3 and V is TRBV5-1, with unresolved D. Trimming took off 0 bases at V and 3 bases at J, with 13 bases between the two ends. Germline assignment: CDR1 SGHRS and CDR2 YFSETQ. This CDR3 has 16 amino acids. CDR3 DNA: TGCGCCAGCAGCTTGGCGGGTTCTTACGGTGGAAACACCATATATTTT. Its protein product is CASSLAGSYGGNTIYF.

This clone has just a few counts. Other DNA sequences from this sample encode an identical CDR3 as well. The chain combines TRBV18 with TRBJ2-7; 8 nucleotides match TRBD2. The CDR3 runs 16 residues. V shed 1 base and J 0 bases; nucleotides not matched to a gene: 5. Germline loops: CDR1 KGHSH, CDR2 LQKENI. The CDR3 DNA reads TGTGCCAGCTCACCACGCTTGGCGGGAGGCTCCTACGAGCAGTACTTC. It codes for CASSPRLAGGSYEQYF.

The chain combines TRBV28 with TRBJ2-5; a possible D gene is TRBD2 (6 bases). Deletions cut 6 bases from V and 0 bases from J, with 11 bases between. The CDR3 runs to 14 residues. Looked up from germline, CDR1 is MDHEN and CDR2 is SYDVKM. CDR3 sequence (DNA): TGTGCCAGCAGCCCCCCGGGGGACCAAGAGACCCAGTACTTC. Translating it yields CASSPPGDQETQYF.

DNA of the CDR3: TGTGCCAGCAGCGTAGCCCCGTCCAGCGGGGGGGCCACAGATACGCAGTATTTT. This encodes CASSVAPSSGGATDTQYF. This chain links TRBV9 with TRBJ2-3; the match to TRBD2 covers 10 bases. Trimming cost V 0 bases and J 2 bases; bases outside gene matches: 9. The CDR3 runs 18 residues. Germline CDR1 is SGDLS and CDR2 is YYNGEE.

The chain combines TRBV7-2 with TRBJ1-5; no clear D. Trimming shortened V by 1 base and J by 1 base, and 11 bases separated the two germline ends. CDR1 and CDR2 from the germline V gene are SGHTA and FQGNSA. This CDR3 contains 16 residues. The CDR3 nucleotides are TGTGCCAGCAGCTTAGACCCTCGCAGGAGCAATCAGCCCCAGCATTTT. Its protein is CASSLDPRRSNQPQHF.

About this clone itself: Different DNA sequences within this sample yield the same CDR3. The V gene is TRBV6-5, the J gene TRBJ1-2; D uncertain. Germline lookup yields CDR1 MNHEY and CDR2 SVGAGI. V was shortened by 0 bases and J by 2 bases, with 7 bases between the two germline ends. This CDR3 is 14 amino acids long. CDR3 loop: CASSYSGGNYGYTF. The CDR3 nucleotides read TGTGCCAGCAGTTACTCGGGAGGGAACTATGGCTACACCTTC.

The CDR3 nucleotides read TGTGCCAGCATCCCTTTTAGGGGGCCCTCCTACAATGAGCAGTTCTTC. This sequence encodes CASIPFRGPSYNEQFF. The chain recombines TRBV7-2 with TRBJ2-1, with 7 bases identical to TRBD1. The junction had 9 bases not matched to a gene; V was cut back by 7 bases and J by 0 bases. The germline CDR1 and CDR2 sequences are SGHTA and FQGNSA. The CDR3 consists of 16 residues.

This chain connects TRBV18 to TRBJ1-1; 7 bases agree with TRBD1. This CDR3 comprises 14 residues. V was pared by 3 bases and J by 3 bases, with 4 bases of the junction left unmatched. Germline values: CDR1 KGHSH, CDR2 LQKENI. In DNA form, the CDR3 reads TGTGCCAGCTCACCCCGACAGGGAGACACTGAAGCTTTCTTT. It is translated as CASSPRQGDTEAFF.

A note on this clone: The junction departs from germline at one end; a sequencing error may be responsible. The rearrangement joins TRBV28 to TRBJ1-1; D may be TRBD1 (6 bases). In germline, CDR1 is MDHEN, CDR2 SYDVKM. The CDR3 sequence is 15 residues long. CDR3 in amino acids: CASGLYRDMNTEAFF. In DNA form, the CDR3 reads TGTGCCAGCGGTTTATATCGGGACATGAACACTGAAGCTTTCTTT.

This chain uses TRBV27 with TRBJ1-2, with 9 bases lining up with TRBD1. Trimming removed 8 bases from V and 4 bases from J; junction bases left unmatched: 5. Germline CDR1 reads MNHEY; CDR2 reads SMNVEV (reference sequence). CDR3 length: 13 amino acids. The CDR3 reads CASGTGGTYGYTF. The CDR3 nucleotides read TGTGCCAGCGGTACAGGGGGCACCTATGGCTACACCTTC.

The CDR3 DNA follows: TGTGCCAGCAGCGTGAGAGCGGGGGGGCAGACAGATACGCAGTATTTT. This gives the protein CASSVRAGGQTDTQYF. The chain recombines TRBV9 with TRBJ2-3; TRBD2 agrees at 10 bases. The CDR3 runs 16 residues. CDR1 is SGDLS and CDR2 is YYNGEE in the germline V gene. V gave up 2 bases and J gave up 3 bases; unmatched junction bases: 6.

This chain uses TRBV28 with TRBJ1-5; a possible D gene is TRBD1 (5 bases). Trimming stripped 5 bases from V and 2 bases from J, with 16 bases between. Germline V gene sequence: CDR1 MDHEN, CDR2 SYDVKM. The CDR3 is 16 amino acids. The CDR3 DNA is TGTGCCAGCAGTCTGATGACAGTTAGGGGCAATCAGCCCCAGCATTTT. It is translated as CASSLMTVRGNQPQHF.

The chain combines TRBV27 with TRBJ1-6; TRBD1 is a possible D gene (6 bases). The V end was cut by 9 bases, the J end by 7 bases, with 16 bases between. Germline CDR1 reads MNHEY; CDR2 reads SMNVEV (reference sequence). The CDR3 extends over 14 amino acids. The CDR3 DNA reads TGTGCCAGTCAACAGACAGGCCAAAATTCACCCCTCCACTTT. The encoded protein is CASQQTGQNSPLHF.

The rearrangement links TRBV4-1 to TRBJ1-4, with D uncertain. The V gene lost 0 bases and the J gene lost 3 bases, with 14 bases spanning the gap. Germline CDR1 reads MGHRA; CDR2 reads YSYEKL. The CDR3 is 17 residues long. As DNA, the CDR3 is TGCGCCAGCAGCCAAGAGGGAGGGCTGAGGGCTAATGAAAAACTGTTTTTT. This encodes CASSQEGGLRANEKLFF.

The rearrangement links TRBV30 to TRBJ2-2, with 9 bases matching TRBD2. Trimming took 8 bases from V and 6 from J; bases not matched to a gene: 16. The V gene's germline CDR1 is GTSNPN and CDR2 SVGIG (reference sequence). This CDR3 contains 16 residues. The CDR3 DNA is TGTGCCGCCACCGGGACTAGCCTGGCCCTCGCCGGGGAGCTGTTTTTT. Protein: CAATGTSLALAGELFF.

J is TRBJ2-5 and V is TRBV7-2; 8 positions agree with TRBD2. Germline assignment: CDR1 SGHTA and CDR2 FQGNSA. Trimming removed 4 bases from V and 5 bases from J; junction bases left unmatched: 6. The CDR3 has 14 amino acids. CDR3 loop: CASSSRGGYETQYF. CDR3 DNA sequence: TGTGCCAGCAGCTCACGCGGGGGGTACGAGACCCAGTACTTC.

The chain combines TRBV5-1 with TRBJ2-5, with D perhaps TRBD2 (7 bases). The J call may be mistaken, given a closer DNA end match to TRBJ2-7. CDR3 length equals 16 residues. Germline V CDR1 and CDR2: SGHRS, YFSETQ. The CDR3, as DNA: TGCGCCAGCAGCCCCGGACGGGGGGCCCGCCCCTACGAGCAGTACTTC. Amino acids: CASSPGRGARPYEQYF.

This sequence joins TRBV7-6 and TRBJ1-4; the D gene is possibly TRBD1 (5 bases). The CDR3 has 15 residues. The germline gives CDR1 SGHVS, CDR2 FNYEAQ. V dropped 5 bases and J dropped 8 bases, with 18 bases sitting between them. CDR3 amino acids: CASSIEPGRSEKLFF. The CDR3 nucleotides read TGTGCCAGCAGCATAGAGCCAGGGCGTTCGGAAAAACTGTTTTTT.

This clone was recorded a few times. This chain joins TRBV4-2 and TRBJ2-3; 12 bases are shared with TRBD1. This CDR3 has 17 amino acids. The V gene end was trimmed by 0 bases and the J gene end by 5 bases; junction bases not matched to a gene: 6. Per the germline V gene, CDR1 is LGHNA and CDR2 is YNFKEQ. In DNA, the CDR3 is TGTGCCAGCAGCCAAGAAGGGACAGGGGGCGCGAAAGATACGCAGTATTTT. This encodes CASSQEGTGGAKDTQYF.

V is TRBV28 and J is TRBJ2-5; D is uncertain. The J call may be wrong; the DNA end is better matched by TRBJ2-7. The V gene's germline CDR1 is MDHEN and CDR2 SYDVKM. The CDR3 covers 13 residues. The CDR3 loop reads CASSGQSLYEQYF. In nucleotides, the CDR3 is TGTGCCAGCAGTGGGCAGAGCCTCTACGAGCAGTACTTC.

This clone was seen once. CDR3 amino acids: CASSQLGLQETQYF. CDR3 coding DNA: TGTGCCAGCAGCCAGTTGGGACTCCAAGAGACCCAGTACTTC. The rearrangement joins TRBV4-2 to TRBJ2-5, with D tentatively TRBD2 (6 bases). CDR1 is LGHNA and CDR2 is YNFKEQ in the germline V gene. The V end was cut by 3 bases, the J end by 1 base, with 9 bases between. The CDR3 length is 14 residues.

The gene calls are TRBV7-2 and TRBJ1-1, with D possibly matching TRBD1 (6 bases). Trimming cost V 1 base and J 0 bases, with 21 bases left between them. Germline V gene data show CDR1 as SGHTA and CDR2 as FQGNSA. There are 19 residues in the CDR3. CDR3 in amino acids: CASSLGGLRGGRLNTEAFF. As DNA, the CDR3 is TGTGCCAGCAGCTTAGGGGGGCTAAGGGGGGGGCGGCTGAACACTGAAGCTTTCTTT.